Listed below are T cell receptor beta chains from one sample, sequenced in a study of T cell responses to AZD1222 COVID-19 vaccine. Generated by immunoSEQ multiplex PCR, the TCRdb table keeps only in-frame clones and is missing some. The sample gives tens of thousands of clones, roughly 80% of which show up once; 2.9% is in the top ten. This specimen was peripheral blood, taken on day 0 of AZD1222 vaccination. Receptors originate from an adult in good health. CDR3s include the opening cysteine and the closing phenylalanine or tryptophan. D genes are given only for firm matches. Size is omitted from some rows. Given values are once, few, many or a class for expanded clones.

>TRBV19|TRBJ2-7|few|15|TRBD1
CASSKTGVTDYEQYF
TGTGCCAGTAGTAAAACAGGGGTCACCGACTACGAGCAGTACTTC
>TRBV6-1|TRBJ1-1|-|17|-
CASSARLGGLMNTEAFF
TGTGCCAGCAGTGCCCGTTTGGGTGGCCTCATGAACACTGAAGCTTTCTTT
>TRBV19|TRBJ2-5|-|15|-
CASSAQDGTRETQYF
TGTGCCAGTAGTGCCCAAGATGGGACACGCGAGACCCAGTACTTC
>TRBV7-2|TRBJ1-2|-|14|TRBD1
CASTVTGGGYGYTF
TGTGCCAGCACCGTTACAGGGGGCGGCTATGGCTACACCTTC
>TRBV27|TRBJ1-1|-|14|-
CASSLGAWRTEAFF
TGTGCCAGCAGTTTGGGGGCGTGGAGGACTGAAGCTTTCTTT
>TRBV20-1|TRBJ2-5|-|16|-
CSASGARTLGLETQYF
TGCAGTGCTAGTGGGGCGCGGACCCTCGGGTTGGAGACCCAGTACTTC
>TRBV10-3|TRBJ2-7|few|18|-
CAISESYGTSGVRHEQYF
TGTGCCATCAGTGAGTCGTACGGGACCTCCGGGGTACGGCACGAGCAGTACTTC
>TRBV5-1|TRBJ2-1|-|15|TRBD2
CASRNSGGAYNEQFF
TGCGCCAGCAGGAATAGCGGGGGGGCCTACAATGAGCAGTTCTTC
>TRBV7-9|TRBJ2-1|once|16|TRBD1
CASSPTGQGALYEQFF
TGTGCCAGCAGCCCAACGGGACAGGGGGCTTTGTATGAGCAGTTCTTC
>TRBV7-9|TRBJ2-5|-|16|-
CASSLRTSTQRGTQYF
TGTGCCAGCAGCTTAAGGACCAGCACGCAGAGAGGGACCCAGTACTTC
>TRBV7-9|TRBJ1-2|-|18|TRBD1
CASSSHSGTGAGDYGYTF
TGTGCCAGCAGTTCGCACTCCGGGACAGGGGCGGGGGACTATGGCTACACCTTC
>TRBV18|TRBJ1-1|once|14|-
CASSDRGANTEAFF
TGTGCCAGCTCCGATCGGGGGGCGAACACTGAAGCTTTCTTT
>TRBV6-2/TRBV6-3|TRBJ2-1|few|17|-
CASSYSPPRGVYNEQFF
TGTGCCAGCAGTTATAGTCCCCCTCGAGGGGTTTACAATGAGCAGTTCTTC
>TRBV6-5|TRBJ1-5|-|14|-
CASSYGSGNQPQHF
TGTGCCAGCAGTTACGGTTCCGGCAATCAGCCCCAGCATTTT
>TRBV7-8|TRBJ2-7|-|15|-
CASSLGRGTSYEQYF
TGTGCCAGCAGCTTAGGACGGGGGACTTCCTACGAGCAGTACTTC
>TRBV4-3|TRBJ1-3|-|16|TRBD1
CASSQDPGQGAYTIYF
TGCGCCAGCAGCCAAGACCCCGGACAGGGGGCTTACACCATATATTTT
>TRBV9|TRBJ2-3|-|15|TRBD2
CASSAFGTSPEAQYF
TGTGCCAGCAGCGCGTTCGGGACTAGCCCTGAGGCGCAGTATTTT
>TRBV5-6|TRBJ2-7|-|14|TRBD1
CASSPGTGIAEQYF
TGTGCCAGCAGCCCCGGGACAGGGATAGCCGAGCAGTACTTC
>TRBV6-5|TRBJ1-6|-|14|-
CASSPGTENSPLHF
TGTGCCAGCAGCCCCGGGACCGAGAATTCACCCCTCCACTTT
>TRBV4-1|TRBJ2-1|-|19|TRBD2
CASSQEGGISGSPGNEQFF
TGCGCCAGCAGCCAAGAAGGGGGCATTAGCGGGAGCCCGGGAAATGAGCAGTTCTTC
>TRBV6-2/TRBV6-3|TRBJ2-3|few|20|TRBD2
CASSYRGAGGLTLRTDTQYF
TGTGCCAGCAGTTACCGGGGAGCGGGGGGCCTGACTCTGAGGACAGATACGCAGTATTTT
>TRBV9|TRBJ2-1|-|15|TRBD1
CASSPQDRGLGEQFF
TGTGCCAGCAGCCCCCAGGACAGGGGGCTCGGTGAGCAGTTCTTC
>TRBV11-2|TRBJ2-5|-|17|TRBD1
CASSLGPGTEYAETQYF
TGTGCCAGCAGCTTAGGACCCGGGACAGAGTATGCGGAGACCCAGTACTTC
>TRBV6-6|TRBJ2-7|-|13|-
CASSYRGDYEQYF
TGTGCCAGCAGTTACCGGGGCGACTACGAGCAGTACTTC
>TRBV12-3/TRBV12-4|TRBJ2-7|-|13|TRBD1
CASKNEGAKEQYF
TGTGCCAGCAAAAACGAGGGGGCGAAGGAGCAGTACTTC
>TRBV2|TRBJ1-1|few|13|-
CASSEEQNTEAFF
TGTGCCAGCAGTGAGGAACAGAACACTGAAGCTTTCTTT
>TRBV7-9|TRBJ1-1|-|13|TRBD1
CASSLAPRGPAFF
TGTGCCAGCAGCTTAGCGCCGAGGGGGCCGGCTTTCTTT
>TRBV4-3|TRBJ1-2|-|14|TRBD1
CASSRGTGGYGYTF
TGCGCCAGCAGCCGAGGGACAGGGGGCTATGGCTACACCTTC
>TRBV6-5|TRBJ2-2|-|15|-
CASSSGRTNTGELFF
TGTGCCAGCAGTTCCGGGAGAACGAACACCGGGGAGCTGTTTTTT
>TRBV7-9|TRBJ1-2|-|13|-
CASSPSLSDGYTF
TGTGCCAGCAGCCCTAGTCTCTCTGATGGCTACACCTTC
>TRBV2|TRBJ1-6|-|11|-
CASNGVSPLHF
TGTGCCAGCAACGGGGTTTCACCCCTCCACTTT
>TRBV14|TRBJ2-7|-|16|TRBD1
CASSPTPDRGKGEQYF
TGTGCCAGCAGCCCAACCCCGGACAGGGGAAAGGGAGAGCAGTACTTC
>TRBV7-2|TRBJ1-1|-|13|-
CASRDAYRVEAFF
TGTGCCAGCAGAGACGCGTATCGGGTTGAAGCTTTCTTT
>TRBV2|TRBJ1-2|-|13|-
CASRRTADYGYTF
TGTGCCAGCAGAAGGACAGCCGACTATGGCTACACCTTC